These T cell receptor beta chains were read from a single sample in a study of CD4 T cells in relation to SARS-CoV-2 and coronaviruses. These receptors' targets are unknown. The assay was immunoSEQ multiplex PCR, and TCRdb's table has in-frame clones only and misses some. This table has about 30,000 clones, roughly 78% appearing once. Sequencing was performed on CD4+ T cells from PBMCs, cultured in vitro. The receptors come from a human donor in good health. CDR3s include the opening cysteine and the closing phenylalanine or tryptophan. The D gene is left open where the match is weak. Rows may omit the clone size; those that give it use once, few, many or a size class.

V	D	size	J	DNA	CDR3
TRBV12-5	TRBD2	-	TRBJ2-3	TGTGCTAGTGGTAAGCGGGGGGGCCGTACAGATACGCAGTATTTT	CASGKRGGRTDTQYF
TRBV21-1	-	-	TRBJ2-7	TGTGCCAGCAGCAATCGGCCCCCGGGACTCGGGTGCCACGAGCAGTACTTC	CASSNRPPGLGCHEQYF
TRBV6-1	-	-	TRBJ2-1	TGTGCCAGCAGTGAAACTAGCCTGATTACGATGGAGCAGTTCTTC	CASSETSLITMEQFF
TRBV6-2/TRBV6-3	-	-	TRBJ2-1	TGTGCCAGCAGTTACTCACAGGTGAAGAGCTCCTACAATGAGCAGTTCTTC	CASSYSQVKSSYNEQFF
TRBV7-3	TRBD2	-	TRBJ2-1	TGTGCCAGCAGCCTTCCGGGACTAGCGGCCTACACCGAGCAGTTCTTC	CASSLPGLAAYTEQFF
TRBV27	-	few	TRBJ1-6	TGTGCCAGCAGGTCCGGGACTGTTAATTCACCCCTCCACTTT	CASRSGTVNSPLHF
TRBV28	TRBD2	-	TRBJ2-3	TGTGCCAGCATCCACACGGGAGGACTAGCCTCTCCCCCGGATTTT	CASIHTGGLASPPDF
TRBV28	TRBD1	-	TRBJ1-4	TGTGCCAGCAGTGCCCACAGGGGGCAGGAAAAACTGTTTTTT	CASSAHRGQEKLFF
TRBV7-9	-	few	TRBJ2-3	TGTGCCAGCAGCTCCGGGGGCGTGCCAGATACGCAGTATTTT	CASSSGGVPDTQYF
TRBV2	-	few	TRBJ2-3	TGTGCCAGCTCAGAGCGGGCCTTTGGCACAGATACGCAGTATTTT	CASSERAFGTDTQYF
TRBV4-1	TRBD2	-	TRBJ2-1	TGCGCCAGCAGCCAAGGACTAGCGGTCCTGAATGAGCAGTTCTTC	CASSQGLAVLNEQFF
TRBV11-1	-	-	TRBJ2-1	TGTGCCAGCAGCTCTAGCGTCACTAGCTCCTACAATGAGCAGTTCTTC	CASSSSVTSSYNEQFF
TRBV30	-	-	TRBJ2-3	TGTGCCTGGAGGGGGGGTGGGTCAGATACGCAGTATTTT	CAWRGGGSDTQYF
TRBV4-2	TRBD1	few	TRBJ1-4	TGTGCCAGCAGCCAAGGGACAGGGAATGAAAAACTGTTTTTT	CASSQGTGNEKLFF
TRBV5-1	-	-	TRBJ2-3	TGCGCCAGCAGCTTGTTGGGACAAGGCACAGATACGCAGTATTTT	CASSLLGQGTDTQYF
TRBV19	-	-	TRBJ2-7	TGTGCCAGTAGGTCTACCGGGACACCCTCCTACGAGCAGTACTTC	CASRSTGTPSYEQYF
TRBV7-2	-	-	TRBJ1-4	TGTGCCAGCAGCTTAACCGGTTCAAATGAAAAACTGTTTTTT	CASSLTGSNEKLFF
TRBV19	-	-	TRBJ1-6	TGTGCCAGTAGTATAGGGACAGCCCAGGGGTCACCCCTCCACTTT	CASSIGTAQGSPLHF
TRBV7-3	TRBD1	-	TRBJ1-2	TGTGCCAGCAGCTCCGGGACAGGGGATGGCTACACCTTC	CASSSGTGDGYTF
TRBV7-2	TRBD1	-	TRBJ2-3	TGTGCCAGCAGCTCAGGACAGGGGTACGGGGATACGCAGTATTTT	CASSSGQGYGDTQYF
TRBV5-1	-	few	TRBJ1-5	TGCGCCAGCAGCCCAGGGGAGGGGTCCCCCAATCAGCCCCAGCATTTT	CASSPGEGSPNQPQHF
TRBV2	-	-	TRBJ2-6	TGTGCCAGCAGTGTACAGGGTCTTAGTGGGGCCAACGTCCTGACTTTC	CASSVQGLSGANVLTF
TRBV29-1	TRBD2	-	TRBJ2-3	TGCAGCGTCCCAGGGACTAGCGGGATAGGGGCCTATACGCAGTATTTT	CSVPGTSGIGAYTQYF
TRBV11-2	-	-	TRBJ1-1	TGTGCCAGCAGCTTAGTCGCAGGGGAGACTGAAGCTTTCTTT	CASSLVAGETEAFF
TRBV6-2/TRBV6-3	TRBD1	-	TRBJ2-5	TGTGCCAGCAGTTACCAGGGGGCAGAGACCCAGTACTTC	CASSYQGAETQYF
TRBV28	-	-	TRBJ1-5	TGTGCCAGCAGTTTATCGGGGATCCAGCCCCAGCATTTT	CASSLSGIQPQHF
TRBV5-6	TRBD1	-	TRBJ2-2	TGTGCCAGCAGCCATGGACAGGGGGCGTCCGGGGAGCTGTTTTTT	CASSHGQGASGELFF
TRBV7-2	TRBD1	few	TRBJ2-3	TGTGCCAGCAGCATTATCGCCGGGACAGGGTATGGAGATACGCAGTATTTT	CASSIIAGTGYGDTQYF
TRBV30	-	-	TRBJ1-2	TGTGCCTGGGCGTGTGAGGGGTGCTATGGCTACACCTTC	CAWACEGCYGYTF
TRBV18	-	-	TRBJ2-3	TGTGCCAGCTCACCACTATCGGGGAGTTCAGCAGATACGCAGTATTTT	CASSPLSGSSADTQYF
TRBV4-1	-	few	TRBJ1-4	TGCGCCAGCCGTTTGGGTCTTAGGGAACATGAAAAACTGTTTTTT	CASRLGLREHEKLFF
TRBV6-5	-	-	TRBJ1-5	TGTGCCAGCAGTTATCAGGTCGGCAATCAGCCCCAGCATTTT	CASSYQVGNQPQHF
TRBV6-2/TRBV6-3	TRBD2	-	TRBJ2-1	TGTGCCAGCAGGCCTACTAGCGGGCGGTACAATGAGCAGTTCTTC	CASRPTSGRYNEQFF
TRBV9	-	-	TRBJ2-3	TGTGCCAGCAGCGTCTCCCGCCCAGTCACTGGCACAGATACGCAGTATTTT	CASSVSRPVTGTDTQYF
TRBV7-9	-	-	TRBJ1-2	TGTGCCAGCAGCTTAGGCCAGGGCTATGGCTACACCTTC	CASSLGQGYGYTF
TRBV5-6	TRBD1	-	TRBJ2-3	TGTGCCAGCAGCTTGGGGACAGGGGATAGCACAGATACGCAGTATTTT	CASSLGTGDSTDTQYF
TRBV7-2	-	-	TRBJ2-7	TGTGCCAGCAGGAAGGGAGGGGGGAGCTCCTACGAGCAGTACTTC	CASRKGGGSSYEQYF